The 17 T cell receptor beta chains presented below share a single source sample, sequenced in a study of blood T cells in healthy people across ages (dated by TCRdb to between 2014 and 2017). The receptor library was made with 5' RACE. TCRdb records Illumina HiSeq 2500 as the sequencer. A second roughly 7 to 11 cycle PCR used a sample-barcoded 5' primer and a J-beta primer mix. TCRdb ran its own pipeline on the public reads, namely fastp trimming at Q25 and MiXCR clone calling, and kept in-frame beta chains. Merged by CDR3 protein, the rows form single entries marked with the most common genes and DNA. The sample contains about 680,000 distinct CDR3 sequences, more than 40% of them found a single time. Around 32% of the sample goes to the ten largest clones. Sequencing input: blood. The receptors come from a woman aged 60-70 years in good health.

V usage is TRBV7-2 and J usage is TRBJ2-3; TRBD2 matches at 9 bases. V lost 5 bases to trimming and J lost 1 base; unmatched junction nucleotides: 4. This CDR3 comprises 15 residues. The germline V gene encodes CDR1 SGHTA and CDR2 FQGNSA. The CDR3 here is CASSKWTSGTDTQYF. CDR3 DNA: TGTGCCAGCAGCAAATGGACTAGCGGCACAGATACGCAGTATTTT.

The chain recombines TRBV6-2 or TRBV6-3 with TRBJ2-5; 10 bases map to TRBD2. This CDR3 is 17 amino acids long. V gave up 5 bases and J gave up 11 bases; unmatched junction bases: 20. Germline assignment: CDR1 MNHEY and CDR2 SVGEGT. CDR3 protein: CASSAPPGTSDRNEQYF. In DNA form, the CDR3 reads TGTGCCAGCAGTGCTCCCCCCGGGACTAGCGATCGGAATGAGCAGTACTTC.

Ten or more counts support this clonotype. V usage is TRBV2 and J usage is TRBJ1-2, with D maybe TRBD1 (5 bases). CDR1 and CDR2 from the germline V gene are SNHLY and FYNNEI. CDR3 size: 14 residues. Trimming cost V 7 bases and J 4 bases, with 16 bases left between them. The CDR3 region is CASTGGTGPYGYTF. For the CDR3, the DNA is TGTGCCAGCACCGGTGGGACGGGGCCCTATGGCTACACCTTC.

The table lists this clonotype with a few counts. The chain combines TRBV7-6 with TRBJ2-3, with D unresolved. Trimming stripped 5 bases from V and 5 bases from J, with 11 bases between. Germline CDR1 reads SGHVS; CDR2 reads FNYEAQ. This CDR3 is built from 13 residues. For the CDR3, the DNA is TGTGCCAGCAGCCCAACAATATTAGATACGCAGTATTTT. Translating it yields CASSPTILDTQYF.

In the case of this clonotype: At one of its ends the junction is not consistent with the germline gene, which may arise from a read error. The J gene is TRBJ2-1, the V gene TRBV28; no clear D gene. CDR1 and CDR2 (germline): MDHEN, SYDVKM. CDR3 length equals 13 residues. Here the CDR3 DNA reads TGTGCCAGCAGTGTAAGGCTGGGGAATGGGCAGTTCTTC. This translates into CASSVRLGNGQFF.

This sequence joins TRBV6-2 or TRBV6-3 and TRBJ2-1; D is undetermined. This CDR3 has 14 residues. Trimming took off 6 bases at V and 0 bases at J, with 9 bases between the two ends. Germline V gene data show CDR1 as MNHEY and CDR2 as SVGEGT. CDR3 residues: CASRANPSYNEQFF. As DNA, the CDR3 is TGTGCCAGCAGAGCTAACCCCTCCTACAATGAGCAGTTCTTC.

This clonotype was counted a few times. V gene TRBV20-1 combines with J gene TRBJ2-3; D remains ambiguous. V shed 0 bases and J shed 3 bases, with 10 bases lying between them. The CDR3 extends over 14 amino acids. The V gene's germline CDR1 is DFQATT and CDR2 SNEGSKA (reference sequence). CDR3 sequence reads: CSARDRGRTDTQYF. In nucleotides, the CDR3 is TGCAGTGCTAGAGATCGAGGACGTACAGATACGCAGTATTTT.

A few counts support this clonotype. This chain connects TRBV7-2 to TRBJ2-3; D is uncertain. There are 12 residues in the CDR3. V was trimmed by 5 bases and J by 5 bases, leaving 8 bases between them. CDR1 and CDR2 (germline): SGHTA, FQGNSA. CDR3 nucleotide sequence: TGTGCCAGCAGCGCGGTGGGAGATACGCAGTATTTT. It yields the protein CASSAVGDTQYF.

The chain has TRBV5-6 and TRBJ1-1; 7 nucleotides align to TRBD1. Unmatched junction bases numbered 6, after V lost 0 bases and J lost 4 bases. This CDR3 is built from 15 residues. Germline V gene sequence: CDR1 SGHDT, CDR2 YYEEEE. The CDR3 DNA follows: TGTGCCAGCAGCTTGGTCGACAGGGTTGGCACTGAAGCTTTCTTT. Protein product: CASSLVDRVGTEAFF.

This clonotype came up a few times. This chain links TRBV2 with TRBJ2-7; a weak D match, TRBD2 (7 bases). The end of the DNA fits TRBJ2-5 better, so the J call may be wrong. CDR1 and CDR2 from the germline V gene are SNHLY and FYNNEI. The CDR3 loop spans 15 amino acids. The CDR3 sequence is CASSEQWGGGETQYF. The CDR3 DNA is TGTGCCAGCAGTGAACAGTGGGGGGGCGGAGAGACCCAGTACTTC.

V is TRBV20-1 and J is TRBJ2-6; D unresolved. The CDR3 sequence is 14 residues long. The V and J ends lost 5 bases and 4 bases respectively, with 12 bases between them. CDR1 is DFQATT, CDR2 SNEGSKA, per germline (reference sequence). CDR3 DNA sequence: TGCAGTGCTTCCCCCATTCTGGGGGCCAACGTCCTGACTTTC. Amino acids: CSASPILGANVLTF.

V is TRBV2 and J is TRBJ2-1; maybe TRBD2 (5 bases). V was pared by 4 bases and J by 0 bases, with 10 bases between. Germline V gives CDR1 SNHLY, CDR2 FYNNEI. The CDR3 runs to 15 residues. The CDR3 spells CASSALRASYNEQFF. CDR3 nucleotide sequence: TGTGCCAGCAGTGCCTTGCGGGCCTCCTACAATGAGCAGTTCTTC.

The genes are TRBV6-2 or TRBV6-3 and TRBJ2-5, with 9 bases aligning to TRBD2. The germline gives CDR1 MNHEY, CDR2 SVGEGT. The V and J ends lost 6 bases and 2 bases, in that order; junction bases with no gene match: 10. The CDR3 length is 16 residues. The CDR3, as DNA: TGTGCCAGCAGCAACCATAGGACTAGCGCACAAGAGACCCAGTACTTC. It yields the protein CASSNHRTSAQETQYF.

This clonotype was detected ten times or more. The J gene is TRBJ2-5, the V gene TRBV9, with no clear D. V was pared by 0 bases and J by 5 bases, with 8 bases between. Per the germline V gene, CDR1 is SGDLS and CDR2 is YYNGEE. There are 13 residues in the CDR3. The CDR3: CASSVGVPETQYF. In DNA form, the CDR3 reads TGTGCCAGCAGCGTAGGAGTCCCTGAGACCCAGTACTTC.

The sample holds many counts of this clonotype. This sequence joins TRBV15 and TRBJ2-3; tentatively, D is TRBD1 or TRBD2 (5 bases each). The CDR3 runs 16 residues. CDR1 LNHNV and CDR2 YYDKDF come from the germline V gene (reference sequence). The V end was cut by 0 bases, the J end by 3 bases, with 13 bases between. The CDR3 loop reads CATSRDEGWGTDTQYF. DNA for the CDR3: TGTGCCACCAGCAGAGATGAGGGGTGGGGAACAGATACGCAGTATTTT.

V usage is TRBV5-1 and J usage is TRBJ2-3; D possibly corresponds to TRBD2 (6 bases). Trimming removed 4 bases at V and 5 bases at J, with 14 bases between. Germline V gene sequence: CDR1 SGHRS, CDR2 YFSETQ. This CDR3 has 14 residues. CDR3: CASSGGLPLDTQYF. The CDR3 bases are TGCGCCAGCAGCGGAGGACTACCGTTAGATACGCAGTATTTT.

The V and J genes are TRBV7-2 and TRBJ1-2, with 9 bases aligning to TRBD1. V trimming: 7 bases; J trimming: 8 bases; junction bases outside the gene matches: 11. Germline V gives CDR1 SGHTA, CDR2 FQGNSA. CDR3 size: 14 residues. The chain's CDR3 is CASNFSRQGGGYTF. The CDR3 bases are TGTGCCAGCAACTTCTCGCGACAGGGGGGAGGCTACACCTTC. Combining the CDR3 with reference TRBV7-2 and TRBJ1-2 gives the whole variable domain GAGVSQSPSNKVTEKGKDVELRCDPISGHTALYWYRQSLGQGLEFLIYFQGNSAPDKSGLPSDRFSAERTGGSVSTLTIQRTQQEDSAVYLCASNFSRQGGGYTFGSGTRLTVV.